A single sample is the source of the 32 T cell receptor beta chains below, sequenced in a study of CD8+CD57+ T cells in acquired aplastic anemia. By flow cytometry, patients selected for sequencing had shown an expansion of CD8+CD57+ cells. Profiling that covered TCR beta VDJ and CDR3 relied on genomic DNA as its template. A single record per CDR3 protein comes from TCRdb applying MiXCR to the reads. The sample shows around 430,000 distinct CDR3 sequences, around 32% of them seen only once. The sequencing input was sorted CD4+, CD8+, or CD8+CD57+ T cells (not recorded which) from PBMCs. The origin of the receptors is a human donor with aplastic anemia.

Turning to this clonotype: This may come from a read error, since a much larger clone is one base off. J is TRBJ2-7 and V is TRBV11-2; D remains unclear. The CDR3 runs 16 residues. From germline, CDR1 is SGHAT and CDR2 FQNNGV. CDR3 sequence: CSSSLDFPTLRYEQYF. For the CDR3, the DNA is TGTTCCAGCAGCTTAGATTTTCCGACGTTGCGCTACGAGCAGTACTTC. The full variable domain, its missing parts supplied by reference TRBV11-2 and TRBJ2-7, is EAGVAQSPRYKIIEKRQSVAFWCNPISGHATLYWYQQILGQGPKLLIQFQNNGVVDDSQLPKDRFSAERLKGVDSTLKIQPAKLEDSAVYLCSSSLDFPTLRYEQYFGPGTRLTVT.

Here the CDR3 DNA reads TGTGCCAGCTCACCAAGCTCTGAAAACTATGGCTACACCTTC. Encoded protein: CASSPSSENYGYTF. V and J are TRBV2 and TRBJ1-2; D ambiguous. Per the germline V gene, CDR1 is SNHLY and CDR2 is FYNNEI. V lost 8 bases to trimming and J lost 2 bases, with 15 bases between them. CDR3 size: 14 residues. The full variable domain, its missing parts supplied by reference TRBV2 and TRBJ1-2, is EPEVTQTPSHQVTQMGQEVILRCVPISNHLYFYWYRQILGQKVEFLVSFYNNEISEKSEIFDDQFSVERPDGSNFTLKIRSTKLEDSAMYFCASSPSSENYGYTFGSGTRLTVV.

This clonotype showed up many times. The V and J genes are TRBV15 and TRBJ2-5, with 8 bases aligning to TRBD1. J was trimmed by 2 bases and V by 4 bases; bases with no gene match: 6. The CDR3 loop spans 15 amino acids. Germline V gives CDR1 LNHNV, CDR2 YYDKDF (reference sequence). CDR3 loop: CATSTDRDRQETQYF. The CDR3 DNA follows: TGTGCCACCAGCACCGACAGGGACAGGCAAGAGACCCAGTACTTC.

This chain uses TRBV4-1 with TRBJ1-2; 7 bases are shared with TRBD1. The V and J ends lost 3 bases and 5 bases, in that order; junction bases with no gene match: 6. CDR3 length equals 14 residues. Germline CDR1 reads MGHRA; CDR2 reads YSYEKL. DNA of the CDR3: TGCGCCAGCAGCCAGGGGACAGTCGGTTATGGCTACACCTTC. Encoded protein: CASSQGTVGYGYTF.

This clonotype has at least ten counts. V gene TRBV25-1 combines with J gene TRBJ2-2; perhaps TRBD2 as D (6 bases). The CDR3 sequence is 14 residues long. V lost 3 bases and J 5 bases, leaving 10 bases between the germline ends. Per the germline V gene, CDR1 is MGHDK and CDR2 is SYGVNS. The chain's CDR3 is CASSEVGTTGELFF. In DNA form, the CDR3 reads TGTGCCAGCAGTGAGGTGGGGACTACCGGGGAGCTGTTTTTT.

The chain couples TRBV10-3 to TRBJ1-2; D may be TRBD1 (6 bases). CDR3 length: 14 amino acids. Germline V gene data show CDR1 as ENHRY and CDR2 as SYGVKD. Trimming left V 10 bases short and J 8 bases short, with 23 bases between. DNA of the CDR3: TGTGCCAGCACCCTAGAGGGAGGGGGATACGGCTACACCTTC. This encodes CASTLEGGGYGYTF.

This clonotype has only a few counts. This chain uses TRBV6-1 with TRBJ1-3; 7 nucleotides match TRBD1. J lost 0 bases, V lost 7 bases, and 12 bases had no gene match. The CDR3 has 17 amino acids. Germline V gene data show CDR1 as MNHNS and CDR2 as SASEGT. The CDR3 spells CASIPSRGQYSGNTIYF. The DNA for the CDR3 is TGTGCCAGCATCCCCTCTAGGGGACAGTACTCTGGAAACACCATATATTTT.

This clonotype was observed once. Its ends do not fully match the called genes, so a read error is possible. The gene calls are TRBV25-1 and TRBJ1-1; D not certain. CDR1 is MGHDK, CDR2 SYGVNS, per germline. The CDR3 consists of 13 residues. CDR3 bases: TGTGCCAGCCGTGCTACGGGCAACACTGGAGCTTTCTTT. It specifies CASRATGNTGAFF.

The chain recombines TRBV6-1 with TRBJ1-6; D gene uncertain. Germline values: CDR1 MNHNS, CDR2 SASEGT. Trimming left V 6 bases short and J 9 bases short, with 18 bases between. The CDR3 contains 15 residues. CDR3 nucleotide sequence: TGTGCCAGCAGCGCCCCGGCGGCCTCGAGTTCACCCCTCCACTTT. This codes for CASSAPAASSSPLHF.

Turning to this clonotype: Relative to the germline gene, one junction end is altered; a read error may explain this. The genes are TRBV29-1 and TRBJ1-5; D is perhaps TRBD1 (5 bases). CDR1 and CDR2 from the germline V gene are SQVTM and ANQGSEA. The CDR3 sequence is 13 residues long. Here the CDR3 DNA reads TGCGGCGTTGCTAAAGGGGAAAATCAGCCCCAGCATTTT. As protein: CGVAKGENQPQHF.

This clonotype was counted only a few times. The chain couples TRBV5-1 to TRBJ2-5, with D maybe TRBD2 (5 bases). The V gene's germline CDR1 is SGHRS and CDR2 YFSETQ. V was cut by 3 bases and J by 1 base, with 16 bases left in between. This CDR3 region has 16 residues. The CDR3 here is CASSSPRATSQETQYF. In nucleotides, the CDR3 is TGCGCCAGCAGCTCCCCGAGGGCGACAAGCCAAGAGACCCAGTACTTC.

This clonotype was counted only a few times. This chain connects TRBV11-2 to TRBJ2-2; D call uncertain. The V and J ends lost 3 bases and 1 base respectively, with 18 bases between them. This CDR3 comprises 18 residues. Germline V gene lookup returns CDR1 SGHAT and CDR2 FQNNGV. The CDR3 region has the DNA TGTGCCAGCAGCTTGATTGAGAAGAACAGAGGGAACACCGGGGAGCTGTTTTTT. The encoded protein is CASSLIEKNRGNTGELFF.

The V and J genes are TRBV6-1 and TRBJ1-2, with 8 bases that match TRBD1. The CDR3 is 14 residues long. Germline V gene lookup returns CDR1 MNHNS and CDR2 SASEGT. V shed 6 bases, J shed 1 base, and the junction held 4 bases outside the gene matches. The CDR3 coding sequence is TGTGCCAGCAGAAGGGACAGGATTAACTATGGCTACACCTTC. It yields the protein CASRRDRINYGYTF.

This clonotype was detected once. The CDR3 DNA reads as TGTGCCACCAGCAGCACGGGACAGTTCTACGAGCAGTACTTC. Its translation: CATSSTGQFYEQYF. V and J are TRBV15 and TRBJ2-7; 7 bases line up with TRBD1. In germline, CDR1 is LNHNV, CDR2 YYDKDF (reference sequence). With V trimmed by 3 bases and J by 3 bases, 5 bases remained unmatched. The CDR3 consists of 14 residues.

Many counts were recorded for this clonotype. The chain combines TRBV2 with TRBJ1-2, with D possibly matching TRBD1 (5 bases). The V end was cut by 8 bases, the J end by 0 bases, with 13 bases between. This CDR3 region has 14 residues. CDR1 and CDR2 (germline): SNHLY, FYNNEI. CDR3 nucleotide sequence: TGTGCCAGCCTCTTGGGGGAAGCTAACTATGGCTACACCTTC. Translation gives CASLLGEANYGYTF.

The chain combines TRBV20-1 with TRBJ2-3; 7 bases match TRBD2. Germline CDR1 is DFQATT and CDR2 is SNEGSKA (reference sequence). The CDR3 loop spans 14 amino acids. J lost 3 bases, V lost 5 bases, and 8 bases had no gene match. In DNA, the CDR3 is TGCAGTGCTTTATTAGCGGGTCGGACAGATACGCAGTATTTT. Residues: CSALLAGRTDTQYF.

The chain carries TRBV15 and TRBJ2-1; TRBD1 is a possible D gene (6 bases). The germline V gene has CDR1 LNHNV and CDR2 YYDKDF (reference sequence). Deletions cut 1 base from V and 0 bases from J, with 16 bases between. The CDR3 loop spans 18 amino acids. The CDR3 nucleotides are TGTGCCACCAGCAGAGTTGTCAGGACAGAGAGCTCCTACAATGAGCAGTTCTTC. It yields the protein CATSRVVRTESSYNEQFF. The full variable domain, rest sourced from reference TRBV15 and TRBJ2-1, is DAMVIQNPRYQVTQFGKPVTLSCSQTLNHNVMYWYQQKSSQAPKLLFHYYDKDFNNEADTPDNFQSRRPNTSFCFLDIRSPGLGDTAMYLCATSRVVRTESSYNEQFFGPGTRLTVL.

This clonotype was counted many times. The chain joins TRBV7-3 to TRBJ2-3, with D perhaps TRBD2 (6 bases). This CDR3 comprises 15 residues. Between the trimmed V and J ends, which lost 5 bases and 0 bases, there was a span of 12 bases. Looked up from germline, CDR1 is SGHTA and CDR2 is FQGTGA. The DNA for the CDR3 is TGTGCCAGCAGCCCACAACGGGGGAGCACAGATACGCAGTATTTT. This translates into CASSPQRGSTDTQYF.

This clonotype was counted many times. The V and J genes are TRBV10-3 and TRBJ1-5; TRBD1 agrees at 10 bases. The V gene's germline CDR1 is ENHRY and CDR2 SYGVKD. The CDR3 spans 14 residues. V was pared by 6 bases and J by 7 bases, with 6 bases of the junction left unmatched. Here the CDR3 DNA reads TGTGCCATCAGATCCGGGACAGGGGAACAGCCCCAGCATTTT. This encodes CAIRSGTGEQPQHF.

A word on this clonotype: The junction shows a germline mismatch at one end, possibly a read error. The rearrangement links TRBV10-3 to TRBJ2-2; 7 bases fit TRBD1. Germline assignment: CDR1 ENHRY and CDR2 SYGVKD. The CDR3 extends over 13 amino acids. CDR3 nucleotides: TGTGCCAGCAGCCGACAGGGCACCGGGGAGCCGTTTTTT. Translated, it gives CASSRQGTGEPFF.

This chain uses TRBV5-8 with TRBJ2-7, with a possible D match to TRBD1 (6 bases). This CDR3 comprises 14 residues. The germline V and J ends were trimmed by 3 bases and 6 bases, with 16 bases remaining between them. Germline-derived CDR1 and CDR2 are SGHTS and YDEGEE. Here the CDR3 reads CASSWDIAASEQYF. The CDR3 DNA sequence: TGTGCCAGCAGCTGGGACATTGCGGCCAGCGAGCAGTACTTC.

A note on this clonotype: One junction end disagrees with the germline gene, perhaps due to a read error. The chain is built from TRBV10-3 and TRBJ2-7; D is possibly TRBD1 (6 bases). This CDR3 has 15 amino acids. Per germline, CDR1 ENHRY and CDR2 SYGVKD. CDR3 sequence (DNA): TGTGCCAGCAGTCCTACTGTAGGGGGACCCTACGAGCAGTACTTC. This codes for CASSPTVGGPYEQYF.

In its sample, this clonotype was seen many times. This chain uses TRBV12-3 or TRBV12-4 with TRBJ2-7; 7 bases match TRBD2. J gave up 0 bases and V 5 bases, and 4 bases lay outside the gene matches. CDR3 size: 14 residues. The CDR3: CASSGRGSSYEQYF. Here the CDR3 DNA reads TGTGCCAGCAGTGGGAGGGGAAGCTCCTACGAGCAGTACTTC.

The sample holds many counts of this clonotype. The chain carries TRBV20-1 and TRBJ2-6, with D maybe TRBD1 (5 bases). Germline CDR1 DFQATT, CDR2 SNEGSKA (reference sequence). The CDR3 loop spans 15 amino acids. The V and J ends lost 4 bases and 0 bases respectively, with 10 bases between them. The CDR3, as DNA: TGCAGTGCTACAGGGTTGAGCTCTGGGGCCAACGTCCTGACTTTC. This translates into CSATGLSSGANVLTF.

V and J are TRBV20-1 and TRBJ2-1; TRBD1 matches 11 bases. Germline V gene sequence: CDR1 DFQATT, CDR2 SNEGSKA (reference sequence). V gave up 0 bases and J gave up 9 bases; unmatched junction bases: 13. The CDR3 is 17 residues long. The CDR3 DNA sequence: TGCAGTGCTAGAGATCCCCGCCCAGGACAGGGGGCAAGTGAGCAGTTCTTC. Translated: CSARDPRPGQGASEQFF.

This clonotype was counted a few times. The V gene is TRBV9, the J gene TRBJ1-1; D gene uncertain. CDR1 and CDR2 (germline): SGDLS, YYNGEE. The V and J ends lost 2 bases and 1 base respectively, with 15 bases between them. This CDR3 region has 16 residues. The CDR3 loop reads CASSVASQGGNTEAFF. The DNA of the CDR3 is TGTGCCAGCAGCGTGGCCAGCCAAGGAGGGAACACTGAAGCTTTCTTT.

The chain employs TRBV7-3 and TRBJ2-5, with D possibly TRBD2 on 6 matching bases. Trimming pared 1 base from V and 4 bases from J, leaving 13 bases between. Germline V lookup: CDR1 SGHTA, CDR2 FQGTGA. This CDR3 is built from 15 residues. CDR3 DNA: TGTGCCAGCAGCTTAAGGAGGGCTCGGGGAGAGACCCAGTACTTC. It specifies CASSLRRARGETQYF.

Regarding this clonotype: Since a much larger clone is just one base distant, this may be a read error. Likely a read error: the CDR3 ends without its conserved phenylalanine or tryptophan. V and J are TRBV10-1 and TRBJ1-1; D gene unclear. The germline V gene has CDR1 WNHNN and CDR2 SYGVQD (reference sequence). V gave up 9 bases and J gave up 0 bases, with 11 bases separating them. The CDR3 contains 13 residues. CDR3 in amino acids: CASKQRLNTEAFS. In DNA, the CDR3 is TGCGCCAGTAAACAGAGACTGAACACTGAAGCTTTCTCT.

This clonotype was detected a few times. The chain has TRBV11-2 and TRBJ1-4, with 8 bases identical to TRBD1. V lost 4 bases, J lost 8 bases, and 12 bases stayed unmatched. The length of the CDR3 is 16 residues. Germline V gene data show CDR1 as SGHAT and CDR2 as FQNNGV. The CDR3 region has the DNA TGTGCCAGCAGCTACACCGGGACAGGAGCACGGGAAAAACTGTTTTTT. Its protein is CASSYTGTGAREKLFF.

This clonotype occurred once. With a much larger clone just one base away, this may be a read error. The gene calls are TRBV11-2 and TRBJ1-2; 8 nucleotides line up with TRBD1. The CDR3 is made up of 17 amino acids. Germline-derived CDR1 and CDR2 are SGHAT and FQNNGV. Trimming cost V 4 bases and J 4 bases; bases outside gene matches: 14. DNA for the CDR3: TGTGCCAGCAGCTCTCCGAGGACAGGGAGGACAAGCTATGGCTACACCTTC. This encodes CASSSPRTGRTSYGYTF.

This clonotype occurred a few times. The chain carries TRBV20-1 and TRBJ1-6; the D is unclear. Per germline, CDR1 DFQATT and CDR2 SNEGSKA (reference sequence). This CDR3 spans 13 amino acids. Trimming took 6 bases from V and 11 from J, leaving 17 bases between them. DNA of the CDR3: TGCAGTGCGACCGGCATTCGGAATCCACCCCTCCACTTT. Translated, it gives CSATGIRNPPLHF.

The chain employs TRBV3-1 and TRBJ1-2; D uncertain. Germline-derived CDR1 and CDR2 are LGHDT and YNNKEL (reference sequence). The CDR3 has 13 residues. V was trimmed by 1 base and J by 3 bases, leaving 6 bases between them. The CDR3, as DNA: TGTGCCAGCAGCCAAGTGGCTGACTATGGCTACACCTTC. Amino acid sequence: CASSQVADYGYTF.